This section outlines one TCR beta chain sequence together with its context. Its target is not known. CDR1 and CDR2 (germline): SGHTA, FQGNSA. This CDR3 region has 15 residues. With 7 bases clipped from V and 9 bases from J, the junction kept 12 bases outside the gene matches. Only in-frame clones appear in the TCRdb table, and some are missing; sequencing was by immunoSEQ multiplex PCR. The sample has tens of thousands of clones; about 87% are singletons. This entry is derived from a study of pediatric ulcerative colitis. General observations from the study: Clonal expansions reduced rectal repertoire diversity in acute severe colitis.

The chain combines TRBV7-2 with TRBJ1-2, with 12 bases identical to TRBD1. The TCR comes from a boy between 10 and 17 years old who was a control in a study of pediatric ulcerative colitis. The specimen was blood. In DNA form, the CDR3 reads TGTGCCAGCAAAGACGGGACAGGGGGCTTCTCGAGCTACACCTTC. Residues: CASKDGTGGFSSYTF.